What follows describes a single TCR beta chain. Antigen unknown. The source of the sample is a study of monozygotic twins with cystic fibrosis. Overall study findings and caveats: Low clonality (median around 0.009) suggested a mostly naive repertoire. Age, concordance and disease severity did not associate with shared CDR3 numbers. Monozygotic CF twin pairs shared significantly more nucleotide-identical clonotypes than unrelated CF individuals did.

CDR1 is MNHNS, CDR2 SASEGT, per germline. Trimming pared 7 bases from V and 0 bases from J, leaving 9 bases between. The CDR3 has 13 amino acids. TCRdb's table, derived via immunoSEQ multiplex PCR, lists solely in-frame clones and lacks some. The sample includes 9,500 to 14,000 clones, roughly 95% of them seen just once. Sample: blood. This clonotype originated in a boy aged 5-17 years with cystic fibrosis. This chain joins TRBV6-1 and TRBJ2-5; D is unresolved. The chain's CDR3 is CASTEAYQETQYF. CDR3 coding DNA: TGTGCCAGCACCGAGGCGTACCAAGAGACCCAGTACTTC.